Detailed here is one TCR beta chain. As yet, its antigen is unknown. This specimen belongs to a study of human thymus T cells. The CDR3 has 21 residues. Germline CDR1 is KGHSH and CDR2 is LQKENI. J gave up 0 bases and V 0 bases, and 17 bases lay outside the gene matches. TCRdb keeps only in-frame clones here, not all; method: immunoSEQ multiplex PCR. The table lists about 78,000 clones, just over 95% of them singletons, with roughly 0.03% in the top ten. Study results and limitations: Related studies noted strongly shared thymic repertoires across unrelated people. Among thymic and blood repertoires, usage of V and J genes appeared biased.

The thymus was resected at corrective cardiac surgery. The donors were infants in Finland with congenital heart defects, otherwise immunologically healthy. The gene calls are TRBV18 and TRBJ1-3; 7 positions match TRBD1. The receptor comes from a boy in the first two years of life with a congenital heart defect but otherwise immunologically healthy. Material: thymus tissue. The chain's CDR3 is CASSPPGQKTADRVSGNTIYF. For the CDR3, the DNA is TGTGCCAGCTCACCACCGGGACAGAAGACCGCAGACAGGGTCTCTGGAAACACCATATATTTT.